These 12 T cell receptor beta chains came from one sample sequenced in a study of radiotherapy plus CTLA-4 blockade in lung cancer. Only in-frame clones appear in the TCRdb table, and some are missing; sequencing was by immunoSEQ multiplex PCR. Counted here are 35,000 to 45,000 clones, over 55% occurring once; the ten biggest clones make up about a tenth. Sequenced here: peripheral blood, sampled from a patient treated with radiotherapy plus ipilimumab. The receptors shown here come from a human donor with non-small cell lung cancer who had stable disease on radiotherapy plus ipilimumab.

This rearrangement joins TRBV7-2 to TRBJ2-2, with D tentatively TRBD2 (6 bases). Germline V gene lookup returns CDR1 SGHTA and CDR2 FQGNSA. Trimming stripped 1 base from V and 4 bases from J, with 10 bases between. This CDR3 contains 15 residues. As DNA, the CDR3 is TGTGCCAGCAGCTTAGTCCGGGGGAGCACCGGGGAGCTGTTTTTT. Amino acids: CASSLVRGSTGELFF.

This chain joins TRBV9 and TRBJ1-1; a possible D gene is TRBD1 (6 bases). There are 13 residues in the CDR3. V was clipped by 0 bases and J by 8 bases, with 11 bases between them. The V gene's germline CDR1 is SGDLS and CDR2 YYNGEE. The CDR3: CASSVASGTEAFF. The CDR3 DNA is TGTGCCAGCAGCGTAGCCTCCGGGACAGAAGCTTTCTTT.

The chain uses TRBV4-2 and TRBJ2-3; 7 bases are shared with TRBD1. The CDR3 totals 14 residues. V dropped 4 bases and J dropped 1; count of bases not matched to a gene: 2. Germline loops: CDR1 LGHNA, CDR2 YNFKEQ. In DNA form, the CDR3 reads TGTGCCAGCAGCCTGCAGGGGGGCACAGATACGCAGTATTTT. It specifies CASSLQGGTDTQYF.

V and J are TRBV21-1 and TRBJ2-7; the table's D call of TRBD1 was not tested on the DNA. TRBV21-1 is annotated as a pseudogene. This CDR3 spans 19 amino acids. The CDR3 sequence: CASSNPQQGARVYSHEQYF. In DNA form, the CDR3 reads TGTGCCAGCAGCAATCCCCAACAGGGGGCGCGAGTTTATTCCCACGAGCAGTACTTC.

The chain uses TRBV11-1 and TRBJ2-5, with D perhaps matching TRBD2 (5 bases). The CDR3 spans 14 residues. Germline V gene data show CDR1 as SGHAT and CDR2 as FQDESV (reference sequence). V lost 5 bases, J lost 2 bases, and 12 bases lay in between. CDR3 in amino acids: CASSPGGGQETQYF. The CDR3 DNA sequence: TGTGCCAGCAGCCCCGGAGGAGGACAAGAGACCCAGTACTTC.

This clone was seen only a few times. CDR3 in DNA: TGTGCCAGCTCACCCGCGCCGGGAGGTGGAAACACCATATATTTT. It encodes CASSPAPGGGNTIYF. V gene TRBV18 combines with J gene TRBJ1-3; no firm D call. The CDR3 sequence is 15 residues long. Trimming removed 3 bases at V and 3 bases at J, with 12 bases between. Germline V gene data show CDR1 as KGHSH and CDR2 as LQKENI.

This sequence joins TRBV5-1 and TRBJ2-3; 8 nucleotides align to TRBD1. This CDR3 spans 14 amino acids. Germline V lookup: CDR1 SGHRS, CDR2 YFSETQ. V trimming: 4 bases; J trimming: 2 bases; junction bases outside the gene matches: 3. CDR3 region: CASSMGQVTDTQYF. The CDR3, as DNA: TGCGCCAGCAGCATGGGACAGGTCACAGATACGCAGTATTTT.

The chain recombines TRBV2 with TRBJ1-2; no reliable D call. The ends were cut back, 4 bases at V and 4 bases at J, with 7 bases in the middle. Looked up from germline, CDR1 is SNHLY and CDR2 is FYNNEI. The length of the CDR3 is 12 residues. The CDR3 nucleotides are TGTGCCAGCAGTGGAGGACTCTATGGCTACACCTTC. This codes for CASSGGLYGYTF. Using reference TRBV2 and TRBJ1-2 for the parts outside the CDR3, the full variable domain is EPEVTQTPSHQVTQMGQEVILRCVPISNHLYFYWYRQILGQKVEFLVSFYNNEISEKSEIFDDQFSVERPDGSNFTLKIRSTKLEDSAMYFCASSGGLYGYTFGSGTRLTVV.

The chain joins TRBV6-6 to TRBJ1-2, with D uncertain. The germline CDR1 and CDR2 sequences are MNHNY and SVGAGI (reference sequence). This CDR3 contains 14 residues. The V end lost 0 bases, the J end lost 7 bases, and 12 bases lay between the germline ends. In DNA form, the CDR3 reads TGTGCCAGCAGTTACTCGAACCCTCAGGTTGGCTACACCTTC. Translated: CASSYSNPQVGYTF.

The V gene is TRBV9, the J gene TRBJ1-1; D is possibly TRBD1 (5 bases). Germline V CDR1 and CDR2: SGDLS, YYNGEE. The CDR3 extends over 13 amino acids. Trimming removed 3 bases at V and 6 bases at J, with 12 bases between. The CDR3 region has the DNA TGTGCCAGCAGCGCCCGACCGACAGCTGAAGCTTTCTTT. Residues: CASSARPTAEAFF.

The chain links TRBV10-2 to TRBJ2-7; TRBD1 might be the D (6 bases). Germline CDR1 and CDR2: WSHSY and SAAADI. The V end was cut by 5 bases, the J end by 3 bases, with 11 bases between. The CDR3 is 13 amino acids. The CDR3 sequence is CASSQGPYYEQYF. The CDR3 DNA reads TGCGCCAGCAGTCAGGGGCCCTACTACGAGCAGTACTTC.

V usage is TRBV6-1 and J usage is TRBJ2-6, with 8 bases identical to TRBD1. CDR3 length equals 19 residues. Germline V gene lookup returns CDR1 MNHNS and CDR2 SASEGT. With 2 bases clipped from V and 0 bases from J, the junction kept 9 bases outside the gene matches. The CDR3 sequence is CASSERWNRGSSGANVLTF. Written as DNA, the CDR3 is TGTGCCAGCAGTGAACGCTGGAACAGGGGGAGCTCTGGGGCCAACGTCCTGACTTTC.